This T cell receptor beta chain emerged from a study of blood T cells in healthy people across ages (dated by TCRdb to the mid-2010s). In the study overall: In model experiments, template switching captured about one uniquely barcoded TCR beta cDNA molecule for every two T cells. Donors of different ages were randomly distributed across sequencing lanes to avoid experimental bias. The study measured age-related changes in TCR beta repertoire diversity using deep sequencing normalized with unique cDNA molecular identifiers. The donors were divided into four age groups: young (average around 16 years), middle-aged (over 35), aged (about 60) and long-lived (82). Two additional independent replicas of 1 million unique cDNA reads from the same blood draw were analyzed for two donors (one aged 18 to 30 and one aged 80 or older).

Systemically healthy Caucasian individuals from Russia, 39 in total and aged roughly 6 to 95 years, were included as donors. Each donor gave ten milliliters of peripheral blood, drawn into EDTA-treated Vacutainer tubes. Ficoll-Paque density-gradient centrifugation was used to isolate PBMCs, with at least 7 million obtained per sample. Trizol reagent was used to extract total RNA from PBMCs, with at least 5.5 micrograms per sample. Naive CD45RAhigh/CD27high T cell percentages were measured by flow cytometry on a PBMC aliquot from every donor. The library was generated by 5' RACE. A second roughly 6 to 12 cycle PCR used a sample-barcoded 5' primer and a J-beta primer mix. A template-switch 5' adaptor carrying 12 random nucleotides introduced a unique molecular identifier onto each TCR beta cDNA molecule. Each sample yielded at least 2.5 million CDR3-containing paired-end reads. All of the RNA was converted into first-strand cDNA using the Mint cDNA synthesis kit, with a TRBC-specific oligonucleotide serving as the primer. All cDNA was treated with uracil-DNA glycosylase and then went through a first 18-cycle PCR with the universal primers M1SS and BC2_uni_R. In the original analysis: Normalization of each sample was performed by random selection of 1 million high-quality reads, each carrying a distinct molecular identifier. Instead of being binned into consensus sequences, reads with shared molecular identifiers were discarded. MiTCR, run with a Q25 quality threshold and the strictest error-elimination algorithm, handled CDR3 identification, clonotype clustering and error correction. A nonparametric unseen species model with Euler transformation was used to estimate a lower bound on total TCR beta diversity. Using fastp trimming at Q25 and MiXCR clonotype assembly, TCRdb reanalyzed the public sequencing data and kept in-frame beta chains. Identical CDR3 protein sequences are pooled into one entry, listed with their most common genes and DNA. These V and J calls are TCRdb output, not the study's own analysis. For this sample there are approximately 1,700,000 distinct CDR3 sequences; approximately 40% appear just once. The top ten hold under 30% of the sample.

As for this clonotype: Its antigen is unknown. A clone one base away is much larger, so this may be a read error.

Overall study results and their limits: As age increased, observed TCR beta diversity per million T cells dropped in a roughly linear way, and a significant reduction was already evident by age roughly 40. Compared with the aged group, the long-lived group had more naive CD4+ T cells, fewer expanded clones and increased TCR diversity, suggesting age selection. The percentage of naive T cells measured by flow cytometry correlated strongly with observed TCR beta diversity. Because the CMV infection status of the donors was unknown, age-related changes in expanded clonotypes may potentially have been confounded. Estimates of total diversity from one million sequenced T cells were regarded as lower bounds and underestimates. Because profiling used bulk unsorted PBMCs, naive and antigen-experienced compartments could not be compared conclusively.

CDR1 and CDR2 are read off the germline V gene as SGHTA and FQGNSA. Taken from cysteine to phenylalanine, the CDR3 has 13 residues. Only the CDR3 DNA stays, 39 bases, in frame from base 1. The chain joins TRBV7-2 to TRBJ2-7, with TRBD1 perhaps the D gene, on 6 matching bases. The receptor's source is a human donor in good health. Sequencing was done on a sample of blood. In nucleotides, the sequence is TGTGCCAGCAGCCCTCAACAGGGCTACAAGCAGTACTTC. Translated, it reads CASSPQQGYKQYF.